These 12 T cell receptor beta chains were sequenced from one sample in a study of T-cell reconstitution after alpha-beta-depleted transplantation in children. A TCRbeta library incorporating unique molecular identifiers was prepared. TCRdb recomputed calls from the PCR reads with MiXCR, one row per CDR3 protein. The sample lists around 180,000 distinct CDR3 sequences, around 10% occurring once. The specimen comprised PBMCs, sampled before TCRalphabeta/CD19-depleted stem cell transplant. These receptor sequences come from a boy aged 2 to 10 with acute myeloid leukemia, due to receive a stem cell transplant.

Many counts were recorded for this clonotype. J is TRBJ1-2 and V is TRBV12-3 or TRBV12-4; no definite D call. The CDR3 is 16 residues long. The ends were cut back, 7 bases at V and 4 bases at J, with 22 bases in the middle. In DNA, the CDR3 is TGTGCCAGCACCGAAAGAGGTCTGGGATGGCTCTATGGCTACACCTTC. Its translation: CASTERGLGWLYGYTF.

This clonotype was counted many times. This sequence joins TRBV5-1 and TRBJ2-1; 12 nucleotides match TRBD2. CDR1 is SGHRS, CDR2 YFSETQ, per germline. The V gene end was trimmed by 0 bases and the J gene end by 3 bases; junction bases not matched to a gene: 1. The CDR3 is 16 residues long. In nucleotides, the CDR3 is TGCGCCAGCAGCTTGGGACTAGCGGGAGACTACAATGAGCAGTTCTTC. Its translation: CASSLGLAGDYNEQFF.

As DNA, the CDR3 is TGCGCCAGCAGCTGGGCGGTTACAGGCGGTCTCAGTGCGAAGCAGTACTTC. This translates into CASSWAVTGGLSAKQYF. V is TRBV5-1 and J is TRBJ2-7; D perhaps matches TRBD1 (5 bases). Trimming took 3 bases from V and 8 from J, leaving 27 bases between them. CDR3 length: 17 amino acids. Germline assignment: CDR1 SGHRS and CDR2 YFSETQ.

In its sample, this clonotype was seen many times. V is TRBV28 and J is TRBJ2-1; 8 positions match TRBD1. This CDR3 is 14 amino acids long. The V gene end was trimmed by 7 bases and the J gene end by 5 bases; junction bases not matched to a gene: 7. The germline V gene has CDR1 MDHEN and CDR2 SYDVKM. The CDR3 protein is CASTPDREDNEQFF. The CDR3 region has the DNA TGTGCCAGCACCCCGGACAGGGAAGACAATGAGCAGTTCTTC.

This clonotype was counted ten times or more. The V and J genes are TRBV5-1 and TRBJ2-1; 8 positions match TRBD2. J lost 5 bases, V lost 1 base, and 2 bases had no gene match. The CDR3 runs to 14 residues. From germline, CDR1 is SGHRS and CDR2 YFSETQ. CDR3 in DNA: TGCGCCAGCAGCTTGACGGGGGGGCACAATGAGCAGTTCTTC. Amino acid sequence: CASSLTGGHNEQFF.

This clonotype has a count of ten or more. This chain uses TRBV6-5 with TRBJ2-2; weak D call: TRBD1 (6 bases). With 7 bases removed from V and 4 bases from J, the gap between germline ends came to 16 bases. In germline, CDR1 is MNHEY, CDR2 SVGAGI. The CDR3 sequence is 15 residues long. DNA for the CDR3: TGTGCCAGCAAGGTTAGGACAGAGCTCACCGGGGAGCTGTTTTTT. It translates to CASKVRTELTGELFF.

This clonotype was recorded at least ten times. The gene calls are TRBV15 and TRBJ1-2; D is uncertain. V lost 7 bases and J 7 bases, leaving 22 bases between the germline ends. This CDR3 spans 15 amino acids. Germline lookup yields CDR1 LNHNV and CDR2 YYDKDF (reference sequence). The CDR3 DNA follows: TGTGCCACCATCGACCGAGACTCCTGGGGTGGTGGCTACACCTTC. This codes for CATIDRDSWGGGYTF.

This clonotype was observed many times. The rearrangement uses TRBV25-1 and TRBJ1-2, with D uncertain. Germline V lookup: CDR1 MGHDK, CDR2 SYGVNS. This CDR3 spans 11 amino acids. Between the trimmed V and J ends, which lost 8 bases and 6 bases, there was a span of 10 bases. CDR3 protein: CASEGRNGYTF. CDR3 DNA sequence: TGTGCCAGCGAGGGCAGAAATGGCTACACCTTC.

This clonotype was observed at least ten times. This chain joins TRBV9 and TRBJ1-4; tentative D call: TRBD1 (6 bases). Germline CDR1 is SGDLS and CDR2 is YYNGEE. Trimming removed 0 bases at V and 8 bases at J, with 17 bases between. The CDR3 loop spans 16 amino acids. Here the CDR3 reads CASSVGQAPGREKLFF. CDR3 nucleotide sequence: TGTGCCAGCAGCGTAGGACAGGCCCCCGGGAGAGAAAAACTGTTTTTT.

This clonotype has a count of ten or more. The J gene is TRBJ2-1, the V gene TRBV20-1, with D possibly TRBD2 on 6 matching bases. V was shortened by 3 bases and J by 10 bases, with 10 bases between the two germline ends. Germline V gives CDR1 DFQATT, CDR2 SNEGSKA (reference sequence). CDR3 length: 11 residues. CDR3 in DNA: TGCAGTGCTAGTGTAGCGGCCGAGCAGTTCTTC. It translates to CSASVAAEQFF.

This clonotype was seen at least ten times. The V gene is TRBV5-1, the J gene TRBJ1-2; the match to TRBD1 covers 9 bases. The J segment lost 6 bases and the V segment lost 6 bases, leaving 9 bases of the junction unmatched. Germline-derived CDR1 and CDR2 are SGHRS and YFSETQ. The CDR3 has 14 residues. This CDR3 reads CASNTGQGTNGYTF. CDR3 coding DNA: TGCGCCAGCAACACGGGACAGGGAACAAATGGCTACACCTTC.

This chain links TRBV11-1 with TRBJ2-7; 10 nucleotides match TRBD1. The CDR3 extends over 14 amino acids. Unmatched junction bases numbered 6, after V lost 4 bases and J lost 6 bases. CDR1 is SGHAT, CDR2 FQDESV, per germline (reference sequence). CDR3 DNA: TGTGCCAGCAGCTCGCGGACAGGGGGGACCGAGCAGTACTTC. Its translation is CASSSRTGGTEQYF.